This T cell receptor beta chain stems from a study of T cells in localized non-small cell lung cancer. Germline CDR1 reads SGHRS; CDR2 reads YFSETQ. Losses at the gene ends were 7 bases for V and 11 bases for J; bases not matched to a gene: 10. This CDR3 spans 14 amino acids. This clone was counted a few times. The target antigen is unknown. Study outcomes and limitations: Longer survival (overall) was linked to higher T cell density in blood. Researchers found a median about 53 of the top 100 tumor clones in adjacent lung. Highest T cell clonality was seen in uninvolved adjacent lung, surpassing that measured in tumor.

Generated by immunoSEQ multiplex PCR, the TCRdb table keeps only in-frame clones and is missing some. The profile shows about 45,000 clones, approximately 81% of them singletons. This receptor was taken from a man aged 40 to 70 with stage III lung adenocarcinoma. This rearrangement joins TRBV5-1 to TRBJ1-6; 9 nucleotides match TRBD1. Here the sequenced sample was peripheral blood mononuclear cells, taken before any cancer treatment. The CDR3 DNA reads as TGCGCCAGCGCCACGGGACAGGGTGGGACACCCCTCCACTTT. This encodes CASATGQGGTPLHF.